This T cell receptor beta chain was documented in a study of T cells in Graves' hyperthyroidism and ophthalmopathy. There were TCR beta CDR3 regions amplified from RNA transcripts. The HTBI primer set drove a first-round RT-PCR of the TCR CDR3. Via MiXCR, TCRdb re-called the multiplex PCR reads, giving one row per CDR3 protein. This repertoire shows about 580,000 distinct CDR3 sequences, around 13% found once; its top ten account for about 5.8%. Study results and limitations: Stable hyperthyroidism was told apart from ophthalmopathy by a model built on 13 V-J features.

At first hyperthyroidism diagnosis, before any ophthalmopathy symptoms, the blood sample was collected. The PBMCs were taken from 10 ml of fresh peripheral blood. A note on this clonotype: Antigen specificity is unknown.

The junction had 5 bases not matched to a gene; V was cut back by 4 bases and J by 2 bases. There are 15 residues in the CDR3. The germline gives CDR1 KGHDR, CDR2 SFDVKD. Sequences were obtained from blood. The sequence derives from a woman in her 30s with Graves' hyperthyroidism that later progressed to Graves' ophthalmopathy. V and J are TRBV24-1 and TRBJ2-3, with 7 bases that match TRBD1. The DNA for the CDR3 is TGTGCCACCAGTGAACCAGGACAGGTCACAGATACGCAGTATTTT. Protein sequence: CATSEPGQVTDTQYF.